A single sample gave rise to the 26 T cell receptor beta chains below, sequenced in a study of T-cell reconstitution after alpha-beta-depleted transplantation in children. During its preparation, the TCRbeta library received unique molecular identifiers. TCRdb re-called the PCR reads with MiXCR, one entry per CDR3 protein. The sample consists of 600,000 or so distinct CDR3 sequences, 23% of them appearing once. The specimen was PBMCs, mostly from graft donor cells, collected 360 days after TCRalphabeta/CD19-depleted stem cell transplant. The receptors come from a boy in the first two years of life who had a stem cell transplant for acute myeloid leukemia, so the T cells may come from the graft donor.

V usage is TRBV11-2 and J usage is TRBJ2-5; 8 nucleotides agree with TRBD1. The CDR3 is made up of 16 amino acids. The germline V gene has CDR1 SGHAT and CDR2 FQNNGV. V lost 1 base, J lost 5 bases, and 9 bases stayed unmatched. This chain's CDR3 is CASSLVVTGEGETQYF. In DNA, the CDR3 is TGTGCCAGCAGCTTAGTCGTGACAGGGGAAGGTGAGACCCAGTACTTC. Full variable domain (rest looked up from reference TRBV11-2 and TRBJ2-5): EAGVAQSPRYKIIEKRQSVAFWCNPISGHATLYWYQQILGQGPKLLIQFQNNGVVDDSQLPKDRFSAERLKGVDSTLKIQPAKLEDSAVYLCASSLVVTGEGETQYFGPGTRLLVL.

The CDR3 DNA reads as TGCAGTGCTCGACGGGCAGGCGGGTCCTACAATGAGCAGTTCTTC. Encoded protein: CSARRAGGSYNEQFF. The rearrangement links TRBV20-1 to TRBJ2-1; maybe TRBD2 (5 bases). CDR3 length: 15 amino acids. Germline lookup yields CDR1 DFQATT and CDR2 SNEGSKA (reference sequence). Trimming stripped 5 bases from V and 1 base from J, with 15 bases between.

This clonotype has a count of ten or more. V and J are TRBV29-1 and TRBJ2-2; D unresolved. The CDR3 runs to 14 residues. The ends were cut back, 5 bases at V and 0 bases at J, with 10 bases in the middle. The V gene's germline CDR1 is SQVTM and CDR2 ANQGSEA. DNA for the CDR3: TGCAGCGTTCAGAGATACGCGAACACCGGGGAGCTGTTTTTT. It specifies CSVQRYANTGELFF.

This clonotype was found many times. V usage is TRBV5-5 and J usage is TRBJ2-7; 8 nucleotides match TRBD1. Per the germline V gene, CDR1 is SGHKS and CDR2 is YYEKEE (reference sequence). This CDR3 has 14 residues. The ends lost 4 bases at V and 5 bases at J; junction bases unmatched: 8. The CDR3 coding sequence is TGTGCCAGCAGCCTACAGGGGGGCCATCACGAGCAGTACTTC. Translation gives CASSLQGGHHEQYF.

A few counts support this clonotype. V usage is TRBV7-2 and J usage is TRBJ2-2; D might be TRBD2 (5 bases). Trimming took 3 bases from V and 7 from J, leaving 15 bases between them. This CDR3 is 15 amino acids long. Germline lookup yields CDR1 SGHTA and CDR2 FQGNSA. For the CDR3, the DNA is TGTGCCAGCAGCTTTACCGCAGGAGGAGGCGGGGAGCTGTTTTTT. This gives the protein CASSFTAGGGGELFF.

This clonotype has only a few counts. This chain uses TRBV25-1 with TRBJ2-2; D is undetermined. CDR3 length: 14 residues. V shed 7 bases and J shed 1 base, with 10 bases lying between them. In germline, CDR1 is MGHDK, CDR2 SYGVNS. CDR3 sequence reads: CASKDLRNTGELFF. For the CDR3, the DNA is TGTGCCAGCAAAGACCTCAGGAACACCGGGGAGCTGTTTTTT.

The chain couples TRBV10-3 to TRBJ2-1; 11 bases match TRBD2. The junction had 12 bases not matched to a gene; V was cut back by 10 bases and J by 10 bases. The CDR3 has 14 amino acids. Germline V gene sequence: CDR1 ENHRY, CDR2 SYGVKD. CDR3 nucleotide sequence: TGTGCCACCGCGACTAGCGGGGACTCAGGCGAGCAGTTCTTC. Amino acid sequence: CATATSGDSGEQFF.

This clonotype has a count of ten or more. V gene TRBV7-9 combines with J gene TRBJ2-1; 8 positions agree with TRBD1. With V trimmed by 1 base and J by 7 bases, 6 bases remained unmatched. This CDR3 has 15 residues. Germline V CDR1 and CDR2: SEHNR, FQNEAQ (reference sequence). The chain's CDR3 is CASSLVGTGHNEQFF. In DNA form, the CDR3 reads TGTGCCAGCAGCTTAGTAGGGACAGGACATAATGAGCAGTTCTTC.

A remark on this clonotype: A much more abundant neighbour one base away suggests this may be a read error. V usage is TRBV29-1 and J usage is TRBJ2-1; possibly TRBD2 for D (6 bases). Germline V gene sequence: CDR1 SQVTM, CDR2 ANQGSEA. The V gene lost 4 bases and the J gene lost 4 bases, with 14 bases spanning the gap. The CDR3 length is 14 residues. CDR3 sequence: CSVGSSGNYNEQFF. The CDR3 coding sequence is TGCAGCGTTGGGAGTAGCGGTAATTACAATGAGCAGTTCTTC.

J is TRBJ2-7 and V is TRBV6-2 or TRBV6-3; D is unclear. CDR3 size: 11 residues. CDR1 MNHEY and CDR2 SVGEGT come from the germline V gene. The CDR3 DNA reads as TGTGCCAACAGTTACCGATACGAGCAGTACGTC. Translation: CANSYRYEQYV.

This clonotype was found once. J is TRBJ1-4 and V is TRBV28; D not certain. Looked up from germline, CDR1 is MDHEN and CDR2 is SYDVKM. CDR3 length equals 13 residues. V was clipped by 6 bases and J by 8 bases, with 13 bases between them. The DNA of the CDR3 is TGTGCCAGCAGCACTGAGGCTCCCGAAAAACTGTTTTTT. It encodes CASSTEAPEKLFF. Full variable domain (rest looked up from reference TRBV28 and TRBJ1-4): DVKVTQSSRYLVKRTGEKVFLECVQDMDHENMFWYRQDPGLGLRLIYFSYDVKMKEKGDIPEGYSVSREKKERFSLILESASTNQTSMYLCASSTEAPEKLFFGSGTQLSVL.

This clonotype has more than one count but fewer than ten. V usage is TRBV25-1 and J usage is TRBJ1-6; no clear D gene. CDR1 is MGHDK and CDR2 is SYGVNS in the germline V gene. The CDR3 runs to 14 residues. V lost 0 bases, J lost 9 bases, and 9 bases lay in between. CDR3 bases: TGTGCCAGCAGTGAATATGGGGATCGTTCACCCCTCCACTTT. Its protein is CASSEYGDRSPLHF.

This clonotype was observed at least ten times. This chain connects TRBV7-9 to TRBJ2-5; TRBD2 aligns across 12 bases. J lost 14 bases, V lost 2 bases, and 9 bases had no gene match. Per germline, CDR1 SEHNR and CDR2 FQNEAQ (reference sequence). The CDR3 totals 14 residues. In DNA form, the CDR3 reads TGTGCCAGCAGCTTAAGTGGACTAGCGGGATACCAATACTTC. This codes for CASSLSGLAGYQYF. Full variable domain (remainder filled in from reference TRBV7-9 and TRBJ2-5): DTGVSQNPRHKITKRGQNVTFRCDPISEHNRLYWYRQTLGQGPEFLTYFQNEAQLEKSRLLSDRFSAERPKGSFSTLEIQRTEQGDSAMYLCASSLSGLAGYQYFGPGTRLLVL.

This chain links TRBV5-1 with TRBJ2-1; 11 nucleotides agree with TRBD1. This CDR3 has 15 amino acids. Germline assignment: CDR1 SGHRS and CDR2 YFSETQ. V was pared by 4 bases and J by 9 bases, with 9 bases of the junction left unmatched. CDR3 amino acids: CASSPGTGGSSEQFF. The CDR3, as DNA: TGCGCCAGCAGCCCCGGGACAGGGGGTTCGAGTGAGCAGTTCTTC.

There are many counts of this clonotype. The J gene is TRBJ1-3, the V gene TRBV6-5, with 10 bases identical to TRBD1. V shed 6 bases and J 0 bases; nucleotides not matched to a gene: 5. Germline assignment: CDR1 MNHEY and CDR2 SVGAGI. The CDR3 sequence is 16 residues long. The CDR3 reads CASSRDRGYSGNTIYF. The CDR3 DNA reads as TGTGCCAGCAGCCGGGACAGGGGTTACTCTGGAAACACCATATATTTT.

This clonotype came up many times. The chain is built from TRBV4-1 and TRBJ2-2; TRBD2 matches at 7 bases. Germline CDR1 MGHRA, CDR2 YSYEKL. The CDR3 has 18 residues. V gave up 0 bases and J gave up 1 base; unmatched junction bases: 8. The DNA of the CDR3 is TGCGCCAGCAGCCAAGATTTAGCGGTAGCGGGGAACACCGGGGAGCTGTTTTTT. Amino acid sequence: CASSQDLAVAGNTGELFF.

The sample holds many counts of this clonotype. V and J are TRBV27 and TRBJ1-5, with D possibly TRBD1 on 5 matching bases. Germline V CDR1 and CDR2: MNHEY, SMNVEV (reference sequence). The CDR3 extends over 15 amino acids. V lost 1 base, J lost 2 bases, and 9 bases lay in between. The CDR3 is CASSLYWGGNQPQHF. The CDR3 DNA follows: TGTGCCAGCAGTTTATATTGGGGGGGCAATCAGCCCCAGCATTTT.

This clonotype has just one count. This may arise from a read error, as a much more abundant clone is one base away. This CDR3 is missing its conserved last phenylalanine or tryptophan, likely due to a read error. The J gene is TRBJ2-2, the V gene TRBV12-3 or TRBV12-4; possible D gene TRBD1, 6 bases. CDR3 length equals 15 residues. Trimming took 7 bases from V and 3 from J, leaving 15 bases between them. Here the CDR3 reads CASTPVQGYTGELFV. The DNA for the CDR3 is TGTGCCAGCACTCCGGTACAGGGTTACACCGGGGAGCTGTTTGTT.

The gene calls are TRBV12-3 or TRBV12-4 and TRBJ1-1; D may be TRBD1 (5 bases). V lost 3 bases and J 0 bases, leaving 14 bases between the germline ends. CDR3 length: 16 amino acids. The CDR3 region is CASSFGPGYMNTEAFF. The DNA of the CDR3 is TGTGCCAGCAGTTTTGGTCCAGGGTACATGAACACTGAAGCTTTCTTT.

The chain uses TRBV2 and TRBJ2-5; the D gene is possibly TRBD1 (5 bases). V lost 2 bases and J 2 bases, leaving 9 bases between the germline ends. Germline CDR1 is SNHLY and CDR2 is FYNNEI. This CDR3 is built from 14 residues. CDR3 protein: CASSEHPGQETQYF. The CDR3 nucleotides read TGTGCCAGCAGTGAACATCCAGGGCAAGAGACCCAGTACTTC.

The V and J genes are TRBV27 and TRBJ1-2, with D possibly matching TRBD1 (5 bases). From germline, CDR1 is MNHEY and CDR2 SMNVEV (reference sequence). This CDR3 has 15 residues. The ends were cut back, 5 bases at V and 0 bases at J, with 13 bases in the middle. The CDR3: CASSPRWGANYGYTF. DNA of the CDR3: TGTGCCAGCAGTCCCCGTTGGGGCGCTAACTATGGCTACACCTTC.

This clonotype was detected a few times. V is TRBV18 and J is TRBJ2-5; 11 positions agree with TRBD1. The junction had 10 bases not matched to a gene; V was cut back by 5 bases and J by 5 bases. Germline loops: CDR1 KGHSH, CDR2 LQKENI. This CDR3 is built from 16 residues. The CDR3 is CASSSFGQGASETQYF. CDR3 bases: TGTGCCAGCTCATCTTTCGGACAGGGGGCGTCGGAGACCCAGTACTTC.

This chain links TRBV12-3 or TRBV12-4 with TRBJ2-7; D not certain. V shed 4 bases and J shed 4 bases, with 8 bases lying between them. There are 12 residues in the CDR3. This CDR3 reads CASSYGPYEQYF. The CDR3 nucleotides are TGTGCCAGCAGTTACGGACCGTACGAGCAGTACTTC.

The rearrangement joins TRBV20-1 to TRBJ1-5; 10 bases fit TRBD1. The CDR3 is made up of 15 amino acids. The V and J ends lost 5 bases and 6 bases, in that order; junction bases with no gene match: 10. CDR1 is DFQATT and CDR2 is SNEGSKA in the germline V gene (reference sequence). CDR3 sequence (DNA): TGCAGTGCTCGCCGACAGGGGGCGCGGAGTCAGCCCCAGCATTTT. This codes for CSARRQGARSQPQHF.

CDR3 coding DNA: TGTGCCAGCAGGAGGGCCAGCAATCAGCCCCAGCATTTT. Encoded protein: CASRRASNQPQHF. J is TRBJ1-5 and V is TRBV2; no definite D call. Trimming pared 6 bases from V and 1 base from J, leaving 7 bases between. CDR1 and CDR2 from the germline V gene are SNHLY and FYNNEI. The CDR3 spans 13 residues.

This clonotype occurred many times. The chain links TRBV20-1 to TRBJ2-1; 9 nucleotides match TRBD1. The V and J ends lost 3 bases and 7 bases, in that order; junction bases with no gene match: 4. The CDR3 totals 13 residues. Germline CDR1 and CDR2: DFQATT and SNEGSKA (reference sequence). CDR3 DNA: TGCAGTGCTAGTGGGGACAGGGAGAATGAGCAGTTCTTC. Translating gives CSASGDRENEQFF.